The T cell receptor beta chain under discussion was sequenced for a study of T cell responses to AZD1222 COVID-19 vaccine. Findings and limits, study-wide: None of the repertoires were sampled until the peak T cell response had passed. Donors were largely white British and mainly female; clonal diversity was possibly underestimated. It was only a handful of AZD1222 recipients who were seropositive at baseline.

Some clones are missing from TCRdb's copy, which holds only in-frame ones; the method was immunoSEQ multiplex PCR. The table records roughly 150,000 clones, about 83% of them present only once. Recipients boosted at about 4 weeks or about 12 weeks are pooled. Worth noting for this clone: Its antigen is still unknown.

The source material was peripheral blood, sampled 28 days after the second AZD1222 dose. The clonotype was recovered from an adult who received the AZD1222 COVID-19 vaccine.

The CDR3 nucleotides read TGTGCCAGCAGCGGCTTTCAGTTTGGTCTTCTAGACGAAAAACTGTTTTTT. The encoded protein is CASSGFQFGLLDEKLFF. This chain uses TRBV6-4 with TRBJ1-4; no definite D call. The germline V gene encodes CDR1 MRHNA and CDR2 SNTAGT. With 6 bases removed from V and 8 bases from J, the gap between germline ends came to 25 bases. The CDR3 totals 17 residues.